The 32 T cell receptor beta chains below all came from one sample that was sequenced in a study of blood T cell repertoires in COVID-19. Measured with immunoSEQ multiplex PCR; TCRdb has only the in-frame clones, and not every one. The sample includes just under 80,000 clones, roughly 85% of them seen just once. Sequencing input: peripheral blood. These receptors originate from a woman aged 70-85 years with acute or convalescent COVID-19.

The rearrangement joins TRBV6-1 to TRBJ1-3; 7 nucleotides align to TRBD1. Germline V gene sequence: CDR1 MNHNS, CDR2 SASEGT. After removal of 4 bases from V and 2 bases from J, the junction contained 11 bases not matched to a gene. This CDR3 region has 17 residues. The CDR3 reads CASSGGQKILTGNTIYF. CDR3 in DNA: TGTGCCAGCAGTGGGGGACAGAAAATTCTGACTGGAAACACCATATATTTT.

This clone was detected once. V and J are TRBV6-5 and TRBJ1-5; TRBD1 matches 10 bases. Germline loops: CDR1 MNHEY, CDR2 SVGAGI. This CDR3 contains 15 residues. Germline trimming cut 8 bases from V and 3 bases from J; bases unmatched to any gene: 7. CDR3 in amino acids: CASLPGQGNNQPQHF. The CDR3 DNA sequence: TGTGCCAGCCTTCCGGGACAGGGGAACAATCAGCCCCAGCATTTT.

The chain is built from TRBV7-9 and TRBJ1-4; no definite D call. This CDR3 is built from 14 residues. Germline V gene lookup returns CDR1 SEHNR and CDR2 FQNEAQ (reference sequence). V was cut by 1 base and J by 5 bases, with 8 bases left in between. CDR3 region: CASSLGESNEKLFF. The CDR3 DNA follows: TGTGCCAGCAGCTTAGGGGAGTCGAATGAAAAACTGTTTTTT.

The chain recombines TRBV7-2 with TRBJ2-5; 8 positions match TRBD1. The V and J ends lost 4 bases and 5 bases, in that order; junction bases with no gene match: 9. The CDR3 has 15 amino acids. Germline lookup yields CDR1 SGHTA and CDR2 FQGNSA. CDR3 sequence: CASSSRGPFAETQYF. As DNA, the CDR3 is TGTGCCAGCAGCTCCAGGGGGCCCTTTGCGGAGACCCAGTACTTC.

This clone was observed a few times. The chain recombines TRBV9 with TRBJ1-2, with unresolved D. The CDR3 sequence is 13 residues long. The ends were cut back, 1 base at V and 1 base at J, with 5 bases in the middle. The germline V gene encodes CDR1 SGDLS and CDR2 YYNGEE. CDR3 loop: CASSVTGNYGYTF. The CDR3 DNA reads TGTGCCAGCAGCGTAACGGGTAACTATGGCTACACCTTC.

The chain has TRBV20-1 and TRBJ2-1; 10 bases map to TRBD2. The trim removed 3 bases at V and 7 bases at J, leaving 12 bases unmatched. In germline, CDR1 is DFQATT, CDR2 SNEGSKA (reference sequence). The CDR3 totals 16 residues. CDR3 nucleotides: TGCAGTGCTAGTCGGGTAGCGGGAGGACTTCAGAATGAGCAGTTCTTC. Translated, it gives CSASRVAGGLQNEQFF.

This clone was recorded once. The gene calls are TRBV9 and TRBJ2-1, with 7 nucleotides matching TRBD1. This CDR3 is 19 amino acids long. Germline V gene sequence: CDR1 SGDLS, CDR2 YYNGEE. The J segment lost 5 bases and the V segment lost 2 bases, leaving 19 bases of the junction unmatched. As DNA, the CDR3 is TGTGCCAGCAGCGTCCGGGACAGTACAAGAAGTAACCTTAACAATGAGCAGTTCTTC. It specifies CASSVRDSTRSNLNNEQFF.

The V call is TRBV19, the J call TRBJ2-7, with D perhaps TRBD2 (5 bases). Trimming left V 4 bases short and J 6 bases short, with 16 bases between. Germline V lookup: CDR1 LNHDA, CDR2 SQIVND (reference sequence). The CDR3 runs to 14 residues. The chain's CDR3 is CASSTHEGLPEQYF. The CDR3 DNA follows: TGTGCCAGTAGTACACATGAAGGACTCCCCGAGCAGTACTTC.

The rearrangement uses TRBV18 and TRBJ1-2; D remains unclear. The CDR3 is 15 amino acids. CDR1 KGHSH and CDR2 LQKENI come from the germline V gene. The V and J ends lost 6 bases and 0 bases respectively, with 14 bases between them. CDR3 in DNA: TGTGCCAGCTCCCCTCGGGAGGGTCCTAACTATGGCTACACCTTC. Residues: CASSPREGPNYGYTF.

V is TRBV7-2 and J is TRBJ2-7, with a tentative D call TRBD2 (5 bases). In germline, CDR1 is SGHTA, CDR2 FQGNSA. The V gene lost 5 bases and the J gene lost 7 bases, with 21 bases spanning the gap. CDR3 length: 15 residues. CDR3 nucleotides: TGTGCCAGCAGCGATCCGGGATCGGGTGTGTGGGAGCAGTACTTC. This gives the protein CASSDPGSGVWEQYF.

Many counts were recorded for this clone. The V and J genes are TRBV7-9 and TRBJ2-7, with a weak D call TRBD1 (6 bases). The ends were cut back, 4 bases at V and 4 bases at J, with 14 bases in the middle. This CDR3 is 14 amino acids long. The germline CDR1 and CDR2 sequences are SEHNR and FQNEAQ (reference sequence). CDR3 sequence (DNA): TGTGCCAGCAGCTCACTACAGGGTCGGTACGAGCAGTACTTC. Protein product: CASSSLQGRYEQYF.

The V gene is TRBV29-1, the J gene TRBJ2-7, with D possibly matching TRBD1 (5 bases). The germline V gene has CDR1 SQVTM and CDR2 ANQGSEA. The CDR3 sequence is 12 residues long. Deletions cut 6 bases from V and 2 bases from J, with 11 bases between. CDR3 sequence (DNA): TGCAGCGTCAGGGCAGGACCCTACGAGCAGTACTTC. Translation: CSVRAGPYEQYF.

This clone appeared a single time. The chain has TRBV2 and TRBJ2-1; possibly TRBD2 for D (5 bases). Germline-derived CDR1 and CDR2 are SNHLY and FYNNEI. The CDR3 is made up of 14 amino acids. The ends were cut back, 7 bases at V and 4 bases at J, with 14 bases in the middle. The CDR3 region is CASNPEGSYNEQFF. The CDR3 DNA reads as TGTGCCAGCAATCCCGAGGGATCGTACAATGAGCAGTTCTTC.

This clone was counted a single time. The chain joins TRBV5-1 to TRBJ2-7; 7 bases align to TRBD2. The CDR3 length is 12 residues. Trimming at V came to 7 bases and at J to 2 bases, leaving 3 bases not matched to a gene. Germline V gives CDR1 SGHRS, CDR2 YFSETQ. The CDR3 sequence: CASAGVAYEQYF. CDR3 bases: TGCGCCAGCGCGGGAGTGGCCTACGAGCAGTACTTC.

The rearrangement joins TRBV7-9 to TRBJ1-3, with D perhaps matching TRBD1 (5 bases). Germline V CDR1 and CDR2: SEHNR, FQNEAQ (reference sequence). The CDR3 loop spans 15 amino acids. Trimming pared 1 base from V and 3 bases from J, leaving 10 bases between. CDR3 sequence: CASSLEGIGGNTIYF. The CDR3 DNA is TGTGCCAGCAGCTTAGAGGGGATCGGTGGAAACACCATATATTTT.

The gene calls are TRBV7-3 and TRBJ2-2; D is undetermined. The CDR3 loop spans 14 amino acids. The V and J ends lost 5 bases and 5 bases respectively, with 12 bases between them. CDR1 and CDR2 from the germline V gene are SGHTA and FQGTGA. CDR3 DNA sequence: TGTGCCAGCAGCGCCCTGGCTCGAACCGGGGAGCTGTTTTTT. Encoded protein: CASSALARTGELFF.

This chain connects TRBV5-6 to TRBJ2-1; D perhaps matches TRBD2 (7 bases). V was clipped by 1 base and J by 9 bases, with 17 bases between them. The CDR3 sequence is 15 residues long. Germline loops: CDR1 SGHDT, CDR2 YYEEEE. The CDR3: CASSLSLRGGFEQFF. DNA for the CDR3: TGTGCCAGCAGCTTGTCCTTAAGGGGGGGATTTGAGCAGTTCTTC. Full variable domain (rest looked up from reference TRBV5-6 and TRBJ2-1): DAGVTQSPTHLIKTRGQQVTLRCSPKSGHDTVSWYQQALGQGPQFIFQYYEEEERQRGNFPDRFSGHQFPNYSSELNVNALLLGDSALYLCASSLSLRGGFEQFFGPGTRLTVL.

In nucleotides, the CDR3 is TGTGCCAGCTCCCCCGGACAGCACTATGGCTACACCTTC. Protein: CASSPGQHYGYTF. The chain is built from TRBV18 and TRBJ1-2; weak D call: TRBD1 (6 bases). V shed 6 bases and J shed 3 bases, with 11 bases lying between them. Germline values: CDR1 KGHSH, CDR2 LQKENI. CDR3 size: 13 residues.

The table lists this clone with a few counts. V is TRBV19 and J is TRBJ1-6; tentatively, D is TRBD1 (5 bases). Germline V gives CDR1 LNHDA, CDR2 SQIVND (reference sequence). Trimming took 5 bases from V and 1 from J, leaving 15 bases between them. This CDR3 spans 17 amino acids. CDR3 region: CASSADSYRSYNSPLHF. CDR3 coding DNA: TGTGCCAGTAGTGCTGATTCGTACAGGTCCTATAATTCACCCCTCCACTTT.

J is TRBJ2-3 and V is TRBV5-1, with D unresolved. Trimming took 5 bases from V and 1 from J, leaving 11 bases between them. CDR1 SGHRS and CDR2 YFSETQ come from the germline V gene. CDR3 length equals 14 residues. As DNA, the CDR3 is TGCGCCAGCAGTATGGAACAGCGCACAGATACGCAGTATTTT. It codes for CASSMEQRTDTQYF.

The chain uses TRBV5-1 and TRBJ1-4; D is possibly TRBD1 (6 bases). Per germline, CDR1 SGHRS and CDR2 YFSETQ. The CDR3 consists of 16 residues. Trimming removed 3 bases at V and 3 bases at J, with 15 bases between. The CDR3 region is CASSSLLDSPNEKLFF. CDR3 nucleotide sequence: TGCGCCAGCAGCTCCCTCTTGGACAGCCCTAATGAAAAACTGTTTTTT. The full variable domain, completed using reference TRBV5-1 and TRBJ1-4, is KAGVTQTPRYLIKTRGQQVTLSCSPISGHRSVSWYQQTPGQGLQFLFEYFSETQRNKGNFPGRFSGRQFSNSRSEMNVSTLELGDSALYLCASSSLLDSPNEKLFFGSGTQLSVL.

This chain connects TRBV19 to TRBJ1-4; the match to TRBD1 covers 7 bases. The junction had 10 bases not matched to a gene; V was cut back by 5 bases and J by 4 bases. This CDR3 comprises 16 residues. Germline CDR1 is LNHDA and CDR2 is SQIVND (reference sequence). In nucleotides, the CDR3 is TGTGCCAGTAGTCCTTCCGGGGGACAGTTTAATGAAAAACTGTTTTTT. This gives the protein CASSPSGGQFNEKLFF.

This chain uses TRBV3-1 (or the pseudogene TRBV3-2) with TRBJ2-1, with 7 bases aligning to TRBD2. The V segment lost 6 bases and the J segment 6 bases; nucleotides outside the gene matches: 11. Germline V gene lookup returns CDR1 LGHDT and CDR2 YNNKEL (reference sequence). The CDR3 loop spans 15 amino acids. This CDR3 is CASSVDLAEFNEQFF. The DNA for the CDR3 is TGTGCCAGCAGTGTCGATCTAGCGGAGTTCAATGAGCAGTTCTTC.

The DNA for the CDR3 is TGTGCCAGCAGCTTAGGGACAGGGGGGAATAGCAATCAGCCCCAGCATTTT. This translates into CASSLGTGGNSNQPQHF. V usage is TRBV13 and J usage is TRBJ1-5; the match to TRBD1 covers 9 bases. V lost 0 bases and J lost 0; bases outside the gene matches: 3. This CDR3 has 17 residues. Germline V lookup: CDR1 PRHDT, CDR2 FYEKMQ (reference sequence).

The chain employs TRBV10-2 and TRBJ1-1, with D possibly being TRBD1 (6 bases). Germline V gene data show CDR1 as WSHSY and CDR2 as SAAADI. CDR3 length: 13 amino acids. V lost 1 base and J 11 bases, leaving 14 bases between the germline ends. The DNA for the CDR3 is TGCGCCAGCAGTGAGTTCGGACAGTCTAGGGCTTTCTTT. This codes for CASSEFGQSRAFF.

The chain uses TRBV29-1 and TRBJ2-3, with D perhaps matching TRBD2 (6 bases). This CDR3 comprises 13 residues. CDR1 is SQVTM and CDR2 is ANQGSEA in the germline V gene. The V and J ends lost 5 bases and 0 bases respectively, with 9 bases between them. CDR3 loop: CSVPGGSTDTQYF. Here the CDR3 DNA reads TGCAGCGTTCCCGGGGGTAGCACAGATACGCAGTATTTT.

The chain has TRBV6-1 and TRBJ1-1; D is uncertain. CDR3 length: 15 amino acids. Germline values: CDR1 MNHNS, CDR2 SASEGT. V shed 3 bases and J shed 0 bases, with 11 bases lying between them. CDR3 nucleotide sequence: TGTGCCAGCAGTGAGCAACAGCTGATGAACACTGAAGCTTTCTTT. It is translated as CASSEQQLMNTEAFF.

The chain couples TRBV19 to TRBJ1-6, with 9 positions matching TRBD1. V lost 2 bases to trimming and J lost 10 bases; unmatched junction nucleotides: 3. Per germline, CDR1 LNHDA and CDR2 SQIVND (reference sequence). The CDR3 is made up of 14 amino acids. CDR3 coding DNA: TGTGCCAGTAGTATACGGACAGGGGACTCACCCCTCCACTTT. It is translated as CASSIRTGDSPLHF.

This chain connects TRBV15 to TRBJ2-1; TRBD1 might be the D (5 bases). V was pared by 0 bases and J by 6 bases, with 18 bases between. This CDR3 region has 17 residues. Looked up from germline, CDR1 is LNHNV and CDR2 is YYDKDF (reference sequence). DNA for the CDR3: TGTGCCACCAGCAGAGATGGGGCCCCCTCAATGGGCAATGAGCAGTTCTTC. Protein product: CATSRDGAPSMGNEQFF.

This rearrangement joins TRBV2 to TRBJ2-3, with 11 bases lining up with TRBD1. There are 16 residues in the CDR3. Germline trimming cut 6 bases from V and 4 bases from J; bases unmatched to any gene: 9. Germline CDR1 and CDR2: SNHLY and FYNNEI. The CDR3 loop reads CASSLGQGAGADTQYF. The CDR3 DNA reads TGTGCCAGCAGCCTAGGACAGGGGGCGGGAGCAGATACGCAGTATTTT.

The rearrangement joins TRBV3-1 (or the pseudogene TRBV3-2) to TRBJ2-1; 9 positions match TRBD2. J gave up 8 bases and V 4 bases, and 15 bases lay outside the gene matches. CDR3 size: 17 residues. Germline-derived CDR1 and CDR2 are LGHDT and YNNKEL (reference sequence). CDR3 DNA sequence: TGTGCCAGCAGCCGAAGGCTAGCGGGGCTATCTAGGGATGAGCAGTTCTTC. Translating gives CASSRRLAGLSRDEQFF.

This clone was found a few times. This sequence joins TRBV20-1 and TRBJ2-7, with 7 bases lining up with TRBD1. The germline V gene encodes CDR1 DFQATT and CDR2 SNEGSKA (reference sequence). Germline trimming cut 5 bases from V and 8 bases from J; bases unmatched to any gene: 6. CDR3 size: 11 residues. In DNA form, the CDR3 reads TGCAGTGCTGGTAGACAGGGACAGCAGTACTTC. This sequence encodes CSAGRQGQQYF.